This passage covers 22 T cell receptor beta chains from one sample sequenced in a study of cytomegalovirus exposure and HLA in healthy donors (dated by TCRdb to the late 2010s). Library generation was performed with the immunoSEQ multiplex PCR assay. A mixture of 60 forward primers for TCR Vbeta segments and 13 reverse primers for TCR Jbeta segments was used in the multiplex PCR. What TCRdb holds here is the immuneACCESS table cut down to in-frame rearrangements. Part of the clones is not present; checked against another copy, under half of the missing clones reflect an unresolved V gene, and the others are unexplained. This sample gives 150,000 to 200,000 clones in total; nearly 80% of them show up just once. The top ten constitute 11% to 15% of the sample. Sequenced input: PBMCs. Receptor source: a man aged 45-60 years in good health and CMV-seropositive.

The rearrangement links TRBV7-6 to TRBJ1-5; the D gene is possibly TRBD1 (5 bases). Trimming stripped 9 bases from V and 4 bases from J, with 13 bases between. Germline V gene data show CDR1 as SGHVS and CDR2 as FNYEAQ. The CDR3 covers 13 residues. CDR3 region: CASGAGGNQPQHF. For the CDR3, the DNA is TGTGCCAGTGGGGCGGGGGGTAATCAGCCCCAGCATTTT.

This clone was counted a single time. The V and J genes are TRBV19 and TRBJ2-1; possible D gene TRBD2, 6 bases. CDR1 is LNHDA and CDR2 is SQIVND in the germline V gene (reference sequence). The CDR3 spans 15 residues. Between the trimmed V and J ends, which lost 1 base and 1 base, there was a span of 8 bases. CDR3 bases: TGTGCCAGTAGTATAGCGGGGAGGTCCTACAATGAGCAGTTCTTC. It specifies CASSIAGRSYNEQFF.

The chain carries TRBV27 and TRBJ2-7; 9 bases are shared with TRBD2. This CDR3 spans 15 amino acids. Looked up from germline, CDR1 is MNHEY and CDR2 is SMNVEV (reference sequence). V lost 3 bases and J lost 2; bases outside the gene matches: 5. The CDR3 nucleotides are TGTGCCAGCAGTTTCACTGCGGGGGGGCCCTACGAGCAGTACTTC. Amino acid sequence: CASSFTAGGPYEQYF.

The J gene is TRBJ1-6, the V gene TRBV7-2, with 9 positions matching TRBD1. The CDR3 sequence is 15 residues long. Germline CDR1 reads SGHTA; CDR2 reads FQGNSA. J lost 5 bases, V lost 5 bases, and 4 bases had no gene match. The CDR3 loop is CASSPRDRDNSPLHF. The CDR3 DNA reads as TGTGCCAGCAGCCCCCGGGACAGGGATAATTCACCCCTCCACTTT.

V and J are TRBV28 and TRBJ2-7; TRBD1 aligns across 7 bases. V shed 6 bases and J 3 bases; nucleotides not matched to a gene: 5. The CDR3 is 13 residues long. The germline gives CDR1 MDHEN, CDR2 SYDVKM. CDR3 DNA: TGTGCCAGCAGCGCCGGGACAGTCTACGAGCAGTACGTC. Translation gives CASSAGTVYEQYV.

This clone was counted once. The chain is built from TRBV7-3 and TRBJ2-6, with D possibly being TRBD2 (6 bases). V lost 5 bases and J lost 2, with 13 bases in between. The CDR3 runs to 16 residues. Germline V lookup: CDR1 SGHTA, CDR2 FQGTGA. DNA of the CDR3: TGTGCCAGCAGCATCGACTCTAGCGCTGGGGCCAACGTCCTGACTTTC. Amino acid sequence: CASSIDSSAGANVLTF. The complete variable domain, with remaining parts taken from reference TRBV7-3 and TRBJ2-6, reads GAGVSQTPSNKVTEKGKYVELRCDPISGHTALYWYRQSLGQGPEFLIYFQGTGAADDSGLPNDRFFAVRPEGSVSTLKIQRTERGDSAVYLCASSIDSSAGANVLTFGAGSRLTVL.

This sequence joins TRBV5-5 and TRBJ2-7; TRBD1 agrees at 7 bases. The germline V gene has CDR1 SGHKS and CDR2 YYEKEE (reference sequence). The CDR3 spans 14 residues. V lost 1 base and J lost 3; bases outside the gene matches: 4. The CDR3 is CASSLYGTVYEQYF. CDR3 bases: TGTGCCAGCAGCTTGTATGGGACAGTCTACGAGCAGTACTTC.

The chain has TRBV18 and TRBJ1-4; D may be TRBD1 (6 bases). V was cut by 6 bases and J by 8 bases, with 19 bases left in between. This CDR3 comprises 15 residues. Germline V CDR1 and CDR2: KGHSH, LQKENI. The DNA of the CDR3 is TGTGCCAGCTCTCTTAGGACAGCCGCTGGGGAAAAACTGTTTTTT. It yields the protein CASSLRTAAGEKLFF.

The J gene is TRBJ2-7, the V gene TRBV9, with D maybe TRBD1 (6 bases). Trimming left V 0 bases short and J 5 bases short, with 12 bases between. CDR3 length: 14 residues. Germline loops: CDR1 SGDLS, CDR2 YYNGEE. Written as DNA, the CDR3 is TGTGCCAGCAGCGTAGACAGGGCAAGAGACGAGCAGTACTTC. Residues: CASSVDRARDEQYF.

The rearrangement links TRBV5-4 to TRBJ2-7; 7 bases agree with TRBD2. This CDR3 is 14 amino acids long. V lost 4 bases to trimming and J lost 3 bases; unmatched junction nucleotides: 7. Germline values: CDR1 SGHNT, CDR2 YYREEE (reference sequence). The CDR3 DNA reads TGTGCCAGCAGCGGGACTAAGGGGCTCTACGAGCAGTACGTC. The encoded protein is CASSGTKGLYEQYV.

The J gene is TRBJ1-5, the V gene TRBV7-9; D is unclear. The V end lost 0 bases, the J end lost 8 bases, and 8 bases lay between the germline ends. The CDR3 has 13 amino acids. CDR1 is SEHNR and CDR2 is FQNEAQ in the germline V gene (reference sequence). The CDR3 DNA follows: TGTGCCAGCAGCTTAGCGGAGGGAGAGCCCCAGCATTTT. Translation: CASSLAEGEPQHF.

The genes are TRBV19 and TRBJ2-5, with TRBD2 matching 16 bases. Looked up from germline, CDR1 is LNHDA and CDR2 is SQIVND (reference sequence). The CDR3 spans 18 residues. Trimming took 5 bases from V and 1 from J; bases not matched to a gene: 7. Here the CDR3 reads CASSHTGTSGGAQETQYF. CDR3 nucleotide sequence: TGTGCCAGTAGTCATACCGGGACTAGCGGGGGGGCCCAAGAGACCCAGTACTTC.

This clone was found a few times. V usage is TRBV12-1 and J usage is TRBJ1-1. TRBV12-1 is a documented pseudogene. The CDR3 loop spans 14 amino acids. CDR3 sequence: CASSFAAADFEAFF. For the CDR3, the DNA is TGTGCCAGCAGCTTTGCGGCGGCAGACTTTGAAGCTTTCTTT.

In this sample, this clone turned up a few times. This chain links TRBV6-1 with TRBJ2-3, with 10 positions matching TRBD1. Trimming removed 5 bases from V and 2 bases from J; junction bases left unmatched: 4. The CDR3 is 15 residues long. In germline, CDR1 is MNHNS, CDR2 SASEGT. CDR3 region: CASSRGQGNTDTQYF. Here the CDR3 DNA reads TGTGCCAGCAGTCGGGGACAGGGGAACACAGATACGCAGTATTTT.

V gene TRBV10-2 combines with J gene TRBJ2-3, with D possibly TRBD1 on 5 matching bases. CDR3 length equals 13 residues. V was shortened by 8 bases and J by 1 base, with 10 bases between the two germline ends. Germline CDR1 and CDR2: WSHSY and SAAADI. The DNA for the CDR3 is TGCGCCAGCTCCCCACAGGGCACAGATACGCAGTATTTT. This sequence encodes CASSPQGTDTQYF.

This clone showed up just once. The rearrangement uses TRBV18 and TRBJ2-7; D is uncertain. CDR1 KGHSH and CDR2 LQKENI come from the germline V gene. Between the trimmed V and J ends, which lost 6 bases and 2 bases, there was a span of 14 bases. The CDR3 length is 14 residues. The chain's CDR3 is CASSPTPAPYEQYV. The CDR3 DNA is TGTGCCAGCTCCCCGACTCCGGCTCCCTACGAGCAGTACGTC.

This chain uses TRBV7-8 with TRBJ1-1; weak D call: TRBD1 (6 bases). The CDR3 is made up of 14 amino acids. With 10 bases removed from V and 1 base from J, the gap between germline ends came to 16 bases. The germline V gene encodes CDR1 SGHVS and CDR2 FQNEAQ. CDR3 amino acids: CATLPGTSNTEAFF. The CDR3 DNA sequence: TGTGCCACCTTGCCCGGGACATCGAACACTGAAGCTTTCTTT. The full variable domain, with the rest looked up from reference TRBV7-8 and TRBJ1-1, is GAGVSQSPRYKVAKRGQDVALRCDPISGHVSLFWYQQALGQGPEFLTYFQNEAQLDKSGLPSDRFFAERPEGSVSTLKIQRTQQEDSAVYLCATLPGTSNTEAFFGQGTRLTVV.

V and J are TRBV19 and TRBJ1-4, with TRBD1 matching 9 bases. The CDR3 has 19 amino acids. The germline gives CDR1 LNHDA, CDR2 SQIVND (reference sequence). V shed 4 bases and J 0 bases; nucleotides not matched to a gene: 12. In DNA form, the CDR3 reads TGTGCCAGTAGTAAGAGGACAGGGGCCATCCTCACAACTAATGAAAAACTGTTTTTT. This sequence encodes CASSKRTGAILTTNEKLFF.

The V call is TRBV6-5, the J call TRBJ1-1, with 10 positions matching TRBD1. Germline loops: CDR1 MNHEY, CDR2 SVGAGI. This CDR3 spans 14 amino acids. The ends lost 8 bases at V and 5 bases at J; junction bases unmatched: 8. CDR3: CASLSRTGGTEAFF. The CDR3 bases are TGTGCCAGCCTGTCCAGGACAGGGGGGACTGAAGCTTTCTTT.

This clone turned up a few times. The chain is built from TRBV6-6 and TRBJ2-4; D not certain. This CDR3 has 14 amino acids. CDR1 MNHNY and CDR2 SVGAGI come from the germline V gene (reference sequence). V shed 10 bases and J shed 0 bases, with 13 bases lying between them. The chain's CDR3 is CATQLSLAKNIQYF. DNA of the CDR3: TGTGCCACCCAGTTATCCTTAGCCAAAAACATTCAGTACTTC.

The rearrangement uses TRBV7-9 and TRBJ1-1; 9 positions agree with TRBD1. The CDR3 contains 14 residues. Germline lookup yields CDR1 SEHNR and CDR2 FQNEAQ (reference sequence). The V gene end was trimmed by 5 bases and the J gene end by 5 bases; junction bases not matched to a gene: 6. CDR3 in amino acids: CASSLVGTGTEAFF. CDR3 sequence (DNA): TGTGCCAGCAGCCTCGTTGGGACAGGGACTGAAGCTTTCTTT.

The chain combines TRBV4-1 with TRBJ1-2; tentative D call: TRBD1 (6 bases). The CDR3 has 15 amino acids. V lost 1 base and J 4 bases, leaving 13 bases between the germline ends. The V gene's germline CDR1 is MGHRA and CDR2 YSYEKL. Here the CDR3 reads CASSQVQGISYGYTF. CDR3 bases: TGCGCCAGCAGCCAAGTACAGGGAATAAGCTATGGCTACACCTTC.